A single sample is the source of the 8 T cell receptor beta chains below, sequenced in a study of metastatic and nonmetastatic thyroid tumors. Patients underwent thyroid surgery, and none had received any treatment before it. TCRdb re-called the PCR reads through MiXCR. The sample lists 35,000 to 50,000 clones; approximately 16% were seen once. The sequenced material came from tumor tissue. These receptors were collected from a female donor with papillary thyroid cancer or a benign thyroid nodule (not recorded which). Some clones in this sample may be carry-over from other donors' samples.

This clone showed up many times. The chain uses TRBV12-3 or TRBV12-4 and TRBJ1-1; the D is unclear. V was clipped by 0 bases and J by 1 base, with 3 bases between them. The length of the CDR3 is 13 residues. In DNA, the CDR3 is TGTGCCAGCAGTTTAGCCCAGAACACTGAAGCTTTCTTT. It codes for CASSLAQNTEAFF.

This clone was counted many times. The rearrangement uses TRBV24-1 and TRBJ2-2; 10 bases are shared with TRBD2. The trim removed 3 bases at V and 4 bases at J, leaving 7 bases unmatched. The CDR3 length is 17 residues. From germline, CDR1 is KGHDR and CDR2 SFDVKD. The CDR3 loop reads CATSDSGSGRPTGELFF. In DNA form, the CDR3 reads TGTGCCACCAGTGATAGTGGTAGCGGGAGGCCCACCGGGGAGCTGTTTTTT.

In this sample, this clone turned up many times. The genes are TRBV27 and TRBJ2-3, with no clear D. The ends were cut back, 5 bases at V and 7 bases at J, with 13 bases in the middle. There are 13 residues in the CDR3. The germline gives CDR1 MNHEY, CDR2 SMNVEV (reference sequence). The CDR3 spells CASSQTPQNTQYF. The CDR3 DNA follows: TGTGCCAGCAGTCAAACTCCACAGAATACGCAGTATTTT.

This clone was seen many times. The chain couples TRBV3-1 to TRBJ2-5; 7 positions match TRBD2. The CDR3 sequence is 16 residues long. Losses at the gene ends were 0 bases for V and 5 bases for J; bases not matched to a gene: 9. Germline lookup yields CDR1 LGHDT and CDR2 YNNKEL (reference sequence). The DNA for the CDR3 is TGTGCCAGCAGCCAAGATCTAGGACTAGTAGGGGAGACCCAGTACTTC. Its translation: CASSQDLGLVGETQYF.

This clone came up many times. This rearrangement joins TRBV5-1 to TRBJ2-4; the D gene is possibly TRBD2 (6 bases). Germline V gene sequence: CDR1 SGHRS, CDR2 YFSETQ. CDR3 length: 15 residues. V lost 0 bases to trimming and J lost 9 bases, with 16 bases between them. CDR3 amino acids: CASSLASAGTRIQYF. As DNA, the CDR3 is TGCGCCAGCAGCTTGGCCTCAGCCGGGACTCGCATTCAGTACTTC.

Note on this clone: A single base separates this from a much larger clone, so it may be a read error. The chain carries TRBV6-2 or TRBV6-3 and TRBJ2-1; 14 bases are shared with TRBD2. The CDR3 is 17 residues long. The germline gives CDR1 MNHEY, CDR2 SVGEGT. DNA for the CDR3: TGTGCCAGCAGGCCCGATGCCGGGACTAGCGGGGGTGATGAGCAGCTCTTC. Protein product: CASRPDAGTSGGDEQLF.

In its sample, this clone was seen many times. The chain employs TRBV20-1 and TRBJ2-2; possibly TRBD1 or TRBD2 for D (5 bases each). The length of the CDR3 is 12 residues. The germline V gene encodes CDR1 DFQATT and CDR2 SNEGSKA (reference sequence). Trimming removed 6 bases at V and 4 bases at J, with 9 bases between. The CDR3 protein is CSARDLTGELFF. In nucleotides, the CDR3 is TGCAGTGCACGGGACCTCACCGGGGAGCTGTTTTTT.

This clone was found many times. V is TRBV2 and J is TRBJ1-4; 11 positions match TRBD1. Trimming at V came to 6 bases and at J to 5 bases, leaving 5 bases not matched to a gene. Germline V lookup: CDR1 SNHLY, CDR2 FYNNEI. The CDR3 has 15 amino acids. In DNA, the CDR3 is TGTGCCAGCAGAACCGGGACAGGGGGGAATGAAAAACTGTTTTTT. Its translation: CASRTGTGGNEKLFF. Complete variable domain (other parts from reference TRBV2 and TRBJ1-4): EPEVTQTPSHQVTQMGQEVILRCVPISNHLYFYWYRQILGQKVEFLVSFYNNEISEKSEIFDDQFSVERPDGSNFTLKIRSTKLEDSAMYFCASRTGTGGNEKLFFGSGTQLSVL.